This T cell receptor (beta chain) came from a study of identical twins. In its sample, this clonotype was seen once. The CDR3 is 14 amino acids. V shed 3 bases, J shed 6 bases, and the junction held 6 bases outside the gene matches. Germline CDR1 is SGHDT and CDR2 is YYEEEE. TCRdb fed the 5' RACE reads into MiXCR, producing one record per CDR3 protein. The table has a few hundred thousand distinct CDR3 sequences, about 8.1% seen once. In addition, the sample was reused for a study of yellow fever vaccine responses in identical twins.

Sequencing used memory (CD45RO+) T cells sorted from blood. The chain employs TRBV5-6 and TRBJ2-1; 7 bases are shared with TRBD1. This receptor was identified in a woman under 30 in good health. The CDR3 is CASSSRQGINEQFF. Here the CDR3 DNA reads TGTGCCAGCAGCTCCAGACAGGGTATCAATGAGCAGTTCTTC.